This TCR beta chain was documented in a study of CD8 T cells in ankylosing spondylitis. TCRdb redid the calling of the 5' RACE reads with MiXCR, one entry per CDR3 protein. The data contain 250,000 to 350,000 distinct CDR3 sequences, around 19% of them seen just once; the ten biggest clones take up around 8%. The CDR3 length is 15 residues. Germline-derived CDR1 and CDR2 are SGDLS and YYNGEE. V shed 1 base and J shed 4 bases, with 11 bases lying between them. The chain has TRBV9 and TRBJ2-2; weak D call: TRBD2 (6 bases). Sequencing was performed on blood, either unsorted or a sorted T cell fraction (not recorded which). This TCR was recovered from a male donor with ankylosing spondylitis or in good health (not recorded which). CDR3 nucleotide sequence: TGTGCCAGCAGCGTAAGGGACTCCAGCACCGGGGAGCTGTTTTTT. Translation: CASSVRDSSTGELFF. Together with reference TRBV9 and TRBJ2-2, the CDR3 gives the full variable domain: DSGVTQTPKHLITATGQRVTLRCSPRSGDLSVYWYQQSLDQGLQFLIQYYNGEERAKGNILERFSAQQFPDLHSELNLSSLELGDSALYFCASSVRDSSTGELFFGEGSRLTVL.